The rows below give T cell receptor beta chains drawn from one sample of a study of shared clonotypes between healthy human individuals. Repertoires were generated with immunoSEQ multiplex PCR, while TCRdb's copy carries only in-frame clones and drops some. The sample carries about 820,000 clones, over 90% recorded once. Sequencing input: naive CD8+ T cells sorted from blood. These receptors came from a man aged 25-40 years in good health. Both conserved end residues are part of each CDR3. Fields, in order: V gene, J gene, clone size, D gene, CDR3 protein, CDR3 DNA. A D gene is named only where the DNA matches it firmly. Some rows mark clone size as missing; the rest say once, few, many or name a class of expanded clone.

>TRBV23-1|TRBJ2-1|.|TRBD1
CASSATGGSYNEQFF
TGCGCCAGCAGTGCAACAGGGGGCTCCTACAATGAGCAGTTCTTC
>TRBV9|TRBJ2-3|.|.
CASSSPTGSSQYF
TGTGCCAGCAGCTCCCCCACTGGCTCGTCGCAGTATTTT
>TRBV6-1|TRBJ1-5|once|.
CASSEVGYSNQPQHF
TGTGCCAGCAGTGAAGTGGGGTATAGCAATCAGCCCCAGCATTTT
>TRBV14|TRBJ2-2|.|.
CASSHAGAAGELFF
TGTGCCAGCAGCCATGCAGGGGCAGCCGGGGAGCTGTTTTTT
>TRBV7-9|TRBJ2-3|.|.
CASSLAQGHSTDTQYF
TGTGCCAGCAGCTTAGCCCAGGGGCACAGCACAGATACGCAGTATTTT
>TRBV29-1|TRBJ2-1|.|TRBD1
CSVDPGGRDEQFF
TGCAGCGTTGACCCAGGGGGCCGGGATGAGCAGTTCTTC
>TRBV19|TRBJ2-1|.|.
CASVSPGRPYNEQFF
TGTGCCAGTGTGTCTCCGGGACGTCCCTACAATGAGCAGTTCTTC
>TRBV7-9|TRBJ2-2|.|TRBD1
CASSPGTDNTGELFF
TGTGCCAGCAGCCCTGGGACAGATAACACCGGGGAGCTGTTTTTT
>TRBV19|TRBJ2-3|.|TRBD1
CASSTTGRTTDTQYF
TGTGCCAGTAGTACGACAGGGCGGACGACAGATACGCAGTATTTT
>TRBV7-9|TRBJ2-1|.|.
CASSFSALWERNEQFF
TGTGCCAGCAGCTTCTCGGCTCTCTGGGAGCGGAATGAGCAGTTCTTC
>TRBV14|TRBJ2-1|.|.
CASSQVFGRDEQFF
TGTGCCAGCAGCCAAGTTTTCGGACGCGATGAGCAGTTCTTC
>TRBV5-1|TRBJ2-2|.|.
CASSKGVNTGELFF
TGCGCCAGCAGTAAGGGCGTGAACACCGGGGAGCTGTTTTTT
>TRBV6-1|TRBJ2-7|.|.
CASSETYEQYF
TGTGCCAGCAGTGAAACGTACGAGCAGTACTTC
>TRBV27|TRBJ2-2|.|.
CASSFSRTDGLFF
TGTGCCAGCAGTTTTTCACGAACCGACGGGCTGTTTTTT
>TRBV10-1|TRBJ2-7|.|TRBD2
CASSAGTSGYEQYF
TGCGCCAGCAGTGCCGGGACTAGCGGCTACGAGCAGTACTTC
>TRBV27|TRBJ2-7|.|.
CASSRSYEQYF
TGTGCCAGCAGTCGCTCCTACGAGCAGTACTTC
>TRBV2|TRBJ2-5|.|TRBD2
CASRPPGTSKETQYF
TGTGCCAGCAGACCACCCGGGACTAGCAAAGAGACCCAGTACTTC
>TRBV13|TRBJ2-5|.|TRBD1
CASSPDRDQETQYF
TGTGCCAGCAGCCCCGACAGGGATCAAGAGACCCAGTACTTC
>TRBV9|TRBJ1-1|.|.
CASSPAPVAFF
TGTGCCAGCAGCCCGGCCCCTGTAGCTTTCTTT
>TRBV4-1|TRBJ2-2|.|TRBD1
CASSPDRGLRTGELFF
TGCGCCAGCAGCCCTGACAGGGGGCTTCGCACCGGGGAGCTGTTTTTT
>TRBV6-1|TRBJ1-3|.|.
CASSRVSQNTIYF
TGTGCCAGCAGCCGAGTCTCACAAAACACCATATATTTT
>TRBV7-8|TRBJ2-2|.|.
CASTSGSGELFF
TGTGCCAGCACGTCGGGATCCGGGGAGCTGTTTTTT
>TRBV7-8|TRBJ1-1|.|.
CASSLGLGPRPNTEAFF
TGTGCCAGCAGCTTAGGGCTCGGACCACGCCCGAACACTGAAGCTTTCTTT
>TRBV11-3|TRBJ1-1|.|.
CASSLAGSNTEAFF
TGTGCCAGCAGCTTAGCAGGGTCTAACACTGAAGCTTTCTTT
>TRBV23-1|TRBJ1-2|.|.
CASSRKRSQGLGYTF
TGCGCCAGCAGTCGAAAAAGGTCACAGGGCTTGGGCTACACCTTC
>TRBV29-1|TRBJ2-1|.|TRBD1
CSVGQGARNEQFF
TGCAGCGTAGGACAGGGCGCCCGTAATGAGCAGTTCTTC
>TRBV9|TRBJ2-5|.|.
CASSVRLGGEETQYF
TGTGCCAGCAGCGTACGTCTGGGCGGAGAAGAGACCCAGTACTTC
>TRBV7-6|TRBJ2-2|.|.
CASSSTGPTGELFF
TGTGCCAGCAGTAGTACAGGTCCCACCGGGGAGCTGTTTTTT
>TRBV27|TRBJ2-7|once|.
CASSPGSREQYF
TGTGCCAGCAGTCCAGGATCCCGCGAGCAGTACTTC
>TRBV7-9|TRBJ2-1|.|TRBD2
CASSSAGGLSYNEQFF
TGTGCCAGCAGCTCGGCGGGAGGGCTTTCCTACAATGAGCAGTTCTTC
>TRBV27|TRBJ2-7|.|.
CASSFLDLDEQYF
TGTGCCAGCAGTTTTTTAGACCTGGACGAGCAGTACTTC
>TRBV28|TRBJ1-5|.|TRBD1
CASSWGQNQPQHF
TGTGCCAGCAGTTGGGGACAGAATCAGCCCCAGCATTTT
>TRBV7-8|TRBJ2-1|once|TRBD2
CASSPRAGGVSYNEQFF
TGTGCCAGCAGCCCTAGAGCGGGAGGGGTGTCCTACAATGAGCAGTTCTTC
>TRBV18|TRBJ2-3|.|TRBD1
CASSPEDRASTDTQYF
TGTGCCAGCTCACCGGAAGACAGGGCCAGCACAGATACGCAGTATTTT
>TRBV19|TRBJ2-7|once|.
CASSSGAVNYEQYF
TGTGCCAGTAGTTCAGGGGCGGTTAACTACGAGCAGTACTTC
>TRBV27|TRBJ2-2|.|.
CASSPLRPRTPNTGELFF
TGTGCCAGCAGTCCCTTAAGGCCCCGGACGCCGAACACCGGGGAGCTGTTTTTT
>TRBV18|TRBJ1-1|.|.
CASSPGGGSTEAFF
TGTGCCAGCTCACCCGGAGGAGGGTCCACTGAAGCTTTCTTT
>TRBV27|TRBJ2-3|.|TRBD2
CASSSLEAGGVTDTQYF
TGTGCCAGCAGTTCCTTGGAAGCGGGAGGAGTCACAGATACGCAGTATTTT
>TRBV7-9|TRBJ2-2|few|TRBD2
CASSLEIAGGPPGELFF
TGTGCCAGCAGCTTGGAGATAGCGGGAGGGCCTCCCGGGGAGCTGTTTTTT
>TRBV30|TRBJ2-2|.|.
CAWSPRLGAGELFF
TGTGCCTGGAGTCCCCGGCTCGGGGCCGGGGAGCTGTTTTTT
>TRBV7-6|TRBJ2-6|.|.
CASSLTSFGANVLTF
TGTGCCAGCAGCCTGACATCCTTTGGGGCCAACGTCCTGACTTTC
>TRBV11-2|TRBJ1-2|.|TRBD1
CASSLVGTVNTF
TGTGCCAGCAGCTTAGTAGGGACAGTCAACACCTTC
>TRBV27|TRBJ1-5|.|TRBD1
CASSSGTGGNQPQHF
TGTGCCAGCAGTTCCGGGACAGGGGGGAATCAGCCCCAGCATTTT
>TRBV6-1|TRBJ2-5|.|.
CASSEGFQETQYF
TGTGCCAGCAGTGAAGGATTTCAAGAGACCCAGTACTTC
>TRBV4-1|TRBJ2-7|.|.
CASSQEPGSYEQYF
TGCGCCAGCAGCCAAGAACCAGGCAGCTACGAGCAGTACTTC
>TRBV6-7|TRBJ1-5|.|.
CASSYGGISGKFLVF
TGTGCCAGCAGTTACGGGGGGATCTCGGGTAAATTTTTGGTTTTT
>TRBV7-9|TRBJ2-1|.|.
CASSLSVGGNNEQFF
TGTGCCAGCAGCTTATCGGTTGGAGGGAACAATGAGCAGTTCTTC
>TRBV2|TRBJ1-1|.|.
CASLTGRSNEAFF
TGTGCCAGCCTCACCGGGCGGTCTAATGAAGCTTTCTTT
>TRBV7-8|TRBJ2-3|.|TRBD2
CASSSYLAGLPDTQYF
TGTGCCAGCAGCTCCTACCTAGCGGGGCTACCAGATACGCAGTATTTT
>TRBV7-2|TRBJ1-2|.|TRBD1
CASSLPGTGAIKSNYGYTF
TGTGCCAGCAGCTTACCCGGGACAGGGGCTATCAAATCTAACTATGGCTACACCTTC
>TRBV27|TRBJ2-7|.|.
CASSVAQGDEQYF
TGTGCCAGCAGTGTGGCACAGGGAGACGAGCAGTACTTC
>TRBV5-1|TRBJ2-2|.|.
CASSLGAARTANTGELFF
TGCGCCAGCAGCTTGGGAGCCGCACGGACAGCGAACACCGGGGAGCTGTTTTTT
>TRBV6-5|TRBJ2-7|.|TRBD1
CASSWTGTGGHEQYF
TGTGCCAGCAGTTGGACCGGGACAGGGGGCCACGAGCAGTACTTC
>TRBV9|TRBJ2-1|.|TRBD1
CASSVKAGGIVDEQFF
TGTGCCAGCAGCGTAAAGGCAGGGGGCATCGTGGATGAGCAGTTCTTC
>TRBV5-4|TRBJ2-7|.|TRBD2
CASSPGTSVYEQYF
TGTGCCAGCAGCCCAGGGACTAGCGTCTACGAGCAGTACTTC
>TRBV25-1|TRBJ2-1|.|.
CASSTQDNEQFF
TGTGCCAGCAGTACACAGGACAATGAGCAGTTCTTC
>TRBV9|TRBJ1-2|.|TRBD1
CASSPTEGGVYGYTF
TGTGCCAGCAGCCCGACCGAAGGGGGCGTCTATGGCTACACCTTC
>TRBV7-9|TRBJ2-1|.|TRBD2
CASSPPPRRREDNYNEQFF
TGTGCCAGCAGCCCACCCCCTAGGAGGCGGGAGGACAATTACAATGAGCAGTTCTTC
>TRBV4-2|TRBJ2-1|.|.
CASSQDGLGQFF
TGTGCCAGCAGCCAAGATGGCCTCGGACAGTTCTTC
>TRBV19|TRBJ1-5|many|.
CASGTGHSNQPQHF
TGTGCCAGTGGAACAGGGCATAGCAATCAGCCCCAGCATTTT